What follows are 4 T cell receptor beta chains derived from one specimen sequenced in a study of T cells after yellow fever vaccination. MiXCR, applied by TCRdb to the 5' RACE reads, yields one record per CDR3 protein. The table includes fewer than 500,000 distinct CDR3 sequences, around 20% detected once. The sample here was PBMCs, taken before the yellow fever booster vaccination. The receptors derive from a man between 18 and 35 years old who received the YFV17D yellow fever vaccine.

This clonotype came up a few times. The chain is built from TRBV5-6 and TRBJ2-7; 9 bases map to TRBD1. The germline V gene has CDR1 SGHDT and CDR2 YYEEEE. V lost 4 bases to trimming and J lost 3 bases; unmatched junction nucleotides: 5. This CDR3 has 14 residues. The CDR3 nucleotides are TGTGCCAGCAGCCCGGGACAGGGCAGCTACGAGCAGTACGTC. It encodes CASSPGQGSYEQYV.

This clonotype was seen more than once but under ten times. This chain joins TRBV28 and TRBJ2-3; no clear D gene. CDR3 size: 13 residues. Germline values: CDR1 MDHEN, CDR2 SYDVKM. Between the trimmed V and J ends, which lost 6 bases and 7 bases, there was a span of 14 bases. CDR3 protein: CASRGGAVYTQYF. The CDR3 bases are TGTGCCAGCAGAGGCGGTGCGGTTTATACGCAGTATTTT.

The genes are TRBV27 and TRBJ2-7, with 7 bases lining up with TRBD1. The CDR3 is made up of 16 amino acids. The germline CDR1 and CDR2 sequences are MNHEY and SMNVEV (reference sequence). The junction had 10 bases not matched to a gene; V was cut back by 5 bases and J by 0 bases. The CDR3 spells CASSPLGQSSSYEQYV. The DNA of the CDR3 is TGTGCCAGCAGTCCCCTGGGACAGTCGAGCTCCTACGAGCAGTACGTC.

This clonotype turned up a few times. This sequence joins TRBV25-1 and TRBJ1-1, with no clear D. V was cut by 6 bases and J by 8 bases, with 7 bases left in between. The CDR3 spans 10 residues. CDR1 is MGHDK and CDR2 is SYGVNS in the germline V gene. This CDR3 is CASRAGEAFF. The CDR3 nucleotides read TGTGCCAGCAGGGCGGGGGAAGCTTTCTTT.